This T cell receptor beta chain is drawn from a study of blood T cell repertoires in COVID-19. Background on the study: COVID-19 samples collected from the United States, Italy and Spain covered acute and convalescent phases. PBMCs, B-cell-depleted T cells, or T cells provided the cDNA or gDNA that made up the material.

Authors' analysis steps: For nucleated cells, counts were estimated from reference gene primer amplification. Sequenced by immunoSEQ multiplex PCR; TCRdb stores in-frame clones only, minus some. For V, J and clone size, that table is used; D and trimming come from the DNA. The table includes some 58,000 clones, approximately 87% detected once. The V end was cut by 2 bases, the J end by 5 bases, with 11 bases between. The length of the CDR3 is 14 residues. Germline CDR1 reads SGHTA; CDR2 reads FQGTGA. The sample taken for sequencing was peripheral blood. This chain links TRBV7-3 with TRBJ2-3; the D gene is possibly TRBD2 (6 bases). The sequence derives from a man over 45 with acute or convalescent COVID-19. The CDR3 is CASSLGGEGDTQYF. The CDR3 DNA is TGTGCCAGCAGCTTAGGCGGGGAAGGAGATACGCAGTATTTT. Full variable domain (outside the CDR3, taken from reference TRBV7-3 and TRBJ2-3): GAGVSQTPSNKVTEKGKYVELRCDPISGHTALYWYRQSLGQGPEFLIYFQGTGAADDSGLPNDRFFAVRPEGSVSTLKIQRTERGDSAVYLCASSLGGEGDTQYFGPGTRLTVL.